Below, 22 T cell receptor beta chains from the same sample are listed, as sequenced in a study of blood T cells in healthy people across ages. With a J-beta primer mix and a sample-barcoded 5' primer, a second PCR ran about 7 to 12 cycles. Using its own MiXCR run on the 5' RACE reads, TCRdb lists one record per CDR3 protein. This sample has roughly 2 million distinct CDR3 sequences, with around 50% found just once. Input material: blood. These receptors were obtained from a middle-aged woman in good health.

This clonotype was detected only a few times. This rearrangement joins TRBV20-1 to TRBJ2-3; perhaps TRBD1 as D (5 bases). The V and J ends lost 4 bases and 0 bases respectively, with 8 bases between them. The CDR3 consists of 13 residues. Germline CDR1 reads DFQATT; CDR2 reads SNEGSKA (reference sequence). CDR3 bases: TGCAGTGCTAACCACAGGAGCACAGATACGCAGTATTTT. Translating it yields CSANHRSTDTQYF.

CDR3 DNA sequence: TGCAGTGCTATTGCCCCCCGGGATAGCGGGGGTTTAGGCGAGCAGTACTTC. Translation gives CSAIAPRDSGGLGEQYF. The rearrangement links TRBV20-1 to TRBJ2-7, with 9 bases matching TRBD2. The CDR3 totals 17 residues. The V gene end was trimmed by 4 bases and the J gene end by 6 bases; junction bases not matched to a gene: 19. Looked up from germline, CDR1 is DFQATT and CDR2 is SNEGSKA (reference sequence).

The V and J genes are TRBV4-3 and TRBJ1-4; no definite D call. The CDR3 contains 15 residues. CDR1 and CDR2 (germline): LGHNA, YSLEER. Deletions cut 0 bases from V and 0 bases from J, with 5 bases between. In DNA, the CDR3 is TGCGCCAGCAGCCAAGAGCAGACAACTAATGAAAAACTGTTTTTT. Translation gives CASSQEQTTNEKLFF.

The table lists this clonotype with a few counts. The J gene is TRBJ2-3, the V gene TRBV7-2, with 8 bases fitting TRBD2. The germline CDR1 and CDR2 sequences are SGHTA and FQGNSA. This CDR3 has 18 residues. Trimming cost V 6 bases and J 3 bases; bases outside gene matches: 17. This CDR3 is CASRLGRGGLFITDTQYF. The CDR3 DNA reads as TGTGCCAGCAGACTCGGACGGGGGGGGCTCTTCATAACAGATACGCAGTATTTT.

In this sample, this clonotype turned up a few times. This chain uses TRBV28 with TRBJ1-2, with TRBD1 as a possible D gene (5 bases). With 2 bases removed from V and 5 bases from J, the gap between germline ends came to 24 bases. The V gene's germline CDR1 is MDHEN and CDR2 SYDVKM. This CDR3 region has 18 residues. The CDR3 here is CASSLDVGRGRHLYGYTF. In DNA, the CDR3 is TGTGCCAGCAGTTTAGATGTAGGGAGGGGCAGACACCTATATGGCTACACCTTC.

The V call is TRBV2, the J call TRBJ1-2; D gene unclear. From germline, CDR1 is SNHLY and CDR2 FYNNEI. Trimming pared 0 bases from V and 6 bases from J, leaving 20 bases between. The CDR3 is 17 residues long. The CDR3 coding sequence is TGTGCCAGCAGTGAAGCGTATGTGACTGAGGAAGAGGATGGCTACACCTTC. This translates into CASSEAYVTEEEDGYTF.

This clonotype was observed once. V and J are TRBV20-1 and TRBJ2-4; D not certain. The J call may be in error: the DNA end matches TRBJ2-7 better. The CDR3 loop spans 12 amino acids. CDR1 is DFQATT and CDR2 is SNEGSKA in the germline V gene (reference sequence). CDR3: CSAPKRSYEQYF. DNA of the CDR3: TGCAGTGCCCCTAAAAGGAGTTACGAGCAGTACTTC.

The chain has TRBV28 and TRBJ2-3, with D maybe TRBD1 (6 bases). Trimming took off 4 bases at V and 11 bases at J, with 10 bases between the two ends. The CDR3 contains 11 residues. CDR1 MDHEN and CDR2 SYDVKM come from the germline V gene. CDR3 sequence reads: CASSSPGQQYF. The CDR3 DNA sequence: TGTGCCAGCAGTTCACCGGGACAGCAGTATTTT.

The genes are TRBV5-5 and TRBJ2-5; D gene ambiguous. V shed 6 bases and J shed 0 bases, with 12 bases lying between them. Germline V lookup: CDR1 SGHKS, CDR2 YYEKEE (reference sequence). The CDR3 length is 14 residues. CDR3 region: CASMKGANQETQYF. CDR3 nucleotide sequence: TGTGCCAGCATGAAGGGCGCAAACCAAGAGACCCAGTACTTC. The variable domain in full, with the rest retrieved from reference TRBV5-5 and TRBJ2-5, is DAGVTQSPTHLIKTRGQQVTLRCSPISGHKSVSWYQQVLGQGPQFIFQYYEKEERGRGNFPDRFSARQFPNYSSELNVNALLLGDSALYLCASMKGANQETQYFGPGTRLLVL.

J is TRBJ2-2 and V is TRBV7-9; weak D call: TRBD2 (6 bases). This CDR3 comprises 14 residues. V lost 11 bases to trimming and J lost 5 bases, with 18 bases between them. CDR1 and CDR2 from the germline V gene are SEHNR and FQNEAQ (reference sequence). CDR3 in amino acids: CACPRLEKTGELFF. The CDR3 nucleotides are TGTGCCTGTCCGCGACTAGAGAAGACCGGGGAGCTGTTTTTT.

A remark on this clonotype: This sequence may be a read error, since a much larger clone differs from it by one base. The J gene is TRBJ2-5, the V gene TRBV29-1; D gene uncertain. The V end was cut by 3 bases, the J end by 1 base, with 9 bases between. CDR1 SQVTM and CDR2 ANQGSEA come from the germline V gene. CDR3 length: 13 residues. The CDR3 region has the DNA TGCAGCGTTGACAGTACACTCCAAGAGACCCAGTACTTC. The encoded protein is CSVDSTLQETQYF.

A few counts support this clonotype. The gene calls are TRBV6-5 and TRBJ2-5, with D uncertain. The CDR3 length is 15 residues. The V gene's germline CDR1 is MNHEY and CDR2 SVGAGI. Deletions cut 2 bases from V and 2 bases from J, with 12 bases between. The CDR3 DNA sequence: TGTGCCAGCAGTTACGGGCCTCGGGTTCAAGAGACCCAGTACTTC. Translation: CASSYGPRVQETQYF.

There are a few counts of this clonotype. This chain connects TRBV6-5 to TRBJ2-3, with 8 bases fitting TRBD1. This CDR3 spans 16 amino acids. V shed 0 bases, J shed 3 bases, and the junction held 5 bases outside the gene matches. In germline, CDR1 is MNHEY, CDR2 SVGAGI. The CDR3 reads CASSYSRQGLTDTQYF. CDR3 nucleotides: TGTGCCAGCAGTTACTCCCGACAGGGGCTTACAGATACGCAGTATTTT.

V gene TRBV24-1 combines with J gene TRBJ1-1; D call uncertain. The CDR3 length is 13 residues. Germline loops: CDR1 KGHDR, CDR2 SFDVKD. The ends were cut back, 5 bases at V and 1 base at J, with 7 bases in the middle. DNA for the CDR3: TGTGCCACCAGTGTTGGGTCGAACACTGAAGCTTTCTTT. This translates into CATSVGSNTEAFF.

This sequence joins TRBV2 and TRBJ2-1, with TRBD2 matching 9 bases. The germline CDR1 and CDR2 sequences are SNHLY and FYNNEI. This CDR3 has 15 residues. The ends lost 6 bases at V and 8 bases at J; junction bases unmatched: 11. This chain's CDR3 is CASSPLRGGGDEQFF. The CDR3 nucleotides are TGTGCCAGCAGCCCTTTGCGGGGGGGCGGAGATGAGCAGTTCTTC.

The chain recombines TRBV20-1 with TRBJ2-4; a possible D gene is TRBD2 (5 bases). With the DNA end fitting TRBJ2-7 better, the J assignment may be wrong. The germline V gene encodes CDR1 DFQATT and CDR2 SNEGSKA (reference sequence). The CDR3 covers 15 residues. CDR3 protein: CSAPSSWGADYEQYF. The DNA for the CDR3 is TGCAGTGCTCCCTCTTCTTGGGGAGCCGACTACGAGCAGTACTTC.

V gene TRBV11-2 combines with J gene TRBJ1-2, with 10 bases lining up with TRBD1. CDR3 length: 17 amino acids. From germline, CDR1 is SGHAT and CDR2 FQNNGV. V lost 5 bases to trimming and J lost 0 bases; unmatched junction nucleotides: 9. CDR3: CASSLRLGQGPNYGYTF. Here the CDR3 DNA reads TGTGCCAGCAGCCTAAGATTGGGACAGGGGCCTAACTATGGCTACACCTTC.

As for this clonotype: The germline gene is not matched at one end of the junction; a read error may be the cause. The rearrangement uses TRBV6-5 and TRBJ2-7; D is perhaps TRBD2 (6 bases). Germline V gene lookup returns CDR1 MNHEY and CDR2 SVGAGI. This CDR3 has 13 amino acids. CDR3 DNA: TGTGCCAGCAGTAACTCGGAGGGCTACGAGCAGTACTTC. Translating it yields CASSNSEGYEQYF.

With regard to this clonotype: A junction end diverges from the germline sequence, so it may reflect a read error. The chain carries TRBV4-2 and TRBJ2-1; 12 nucleotides match TRBD2. Germline V gene data show CDR1 as LGHNA and CDR2 as YNFKEQ. The CDR3 is made up of 18 amino acids. The CDR3 DNA reads as TGTGCCAGCAGCCAAGATCCTAGCGGGGGGGCATTAAATAGTGAGCGGTTCTTC. Protein product: CASSQDPSGGALNSERFF.

The CDR3 bases are TGTGCCACCAGTTCACACGCGGGGGGCGGCTACAATGAGCAGTTCTTC. Translated: CATSSHAGGGYNEQFF. The rearrangement links TRBV24-1 to TRBJ2-1; 8 bases are shared with TRBD2. The ends lost 6 bases at V and 3 bases at J; junction bases unmatched: 9. This CDR3 has 16 residues. From germline, CDR1 is KGHDR and CDR2 SFDVKD.

The chain uses TRBV7-2 and TRBJ2-3; D is perhaps TRBD1 (5 bases). Trimming removed 4 bases at V and 5 bases at J, with 10 bases between. Germline CDR1 SGHTA, CDR2 FQGNSA. This CDR3 spans 13 amino acids. Here the CDR3 reads CASSSQGLDTQYF. The CDR3 DNA reads TGTGCCAGCAGCTCCCAGGGTTTAGATACGCAGTATTTT. Filled out from reference TRBV7-2 and TRBJ2-3, the complete variable domain reads GAGVSQSPSNKVTEKGKDVELRCDPISGHTALYWYRQSLGQGLEFLIYFQGNSAPDKSGLPSDRFSAERTGGSVSTLTIQRTQQEDSAVYLCASSSQGLDTQYFGPGTRLTVL.

The rearrangement links TRBV6-5 to TRBJ2-6; D could derive from TRBD1 or TRBD2 (5 bases each). CDR1 and CDR2 from the germline V gene are MNHEY and SVGAGI. V was pared by 7 bases and J by 3 bases, with 13 bases between. CDR3 length: 15 residues. The CDR3: CASTEGSFGANVLTF. The CDR3 nucleotides read TGTGCCAGCACCGAGGGGTCTTTTGGGGCCAACGTCCTGACTTTC.